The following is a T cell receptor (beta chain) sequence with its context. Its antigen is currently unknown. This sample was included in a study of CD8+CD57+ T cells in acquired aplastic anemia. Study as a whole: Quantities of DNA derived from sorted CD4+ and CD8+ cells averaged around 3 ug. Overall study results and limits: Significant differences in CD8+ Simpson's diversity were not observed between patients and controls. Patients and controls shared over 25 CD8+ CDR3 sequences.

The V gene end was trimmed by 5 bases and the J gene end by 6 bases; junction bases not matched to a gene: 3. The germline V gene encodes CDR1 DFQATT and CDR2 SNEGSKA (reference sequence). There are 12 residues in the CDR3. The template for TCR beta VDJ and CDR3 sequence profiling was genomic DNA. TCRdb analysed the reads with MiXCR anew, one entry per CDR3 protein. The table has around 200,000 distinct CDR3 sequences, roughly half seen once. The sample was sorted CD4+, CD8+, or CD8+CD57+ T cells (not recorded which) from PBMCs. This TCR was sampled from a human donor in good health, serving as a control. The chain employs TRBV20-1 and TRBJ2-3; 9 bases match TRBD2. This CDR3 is CSAPAGGDTQYF. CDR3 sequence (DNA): TGCAGTGCTCCAGCGGGGGGTGATACGCAGTATTTT.